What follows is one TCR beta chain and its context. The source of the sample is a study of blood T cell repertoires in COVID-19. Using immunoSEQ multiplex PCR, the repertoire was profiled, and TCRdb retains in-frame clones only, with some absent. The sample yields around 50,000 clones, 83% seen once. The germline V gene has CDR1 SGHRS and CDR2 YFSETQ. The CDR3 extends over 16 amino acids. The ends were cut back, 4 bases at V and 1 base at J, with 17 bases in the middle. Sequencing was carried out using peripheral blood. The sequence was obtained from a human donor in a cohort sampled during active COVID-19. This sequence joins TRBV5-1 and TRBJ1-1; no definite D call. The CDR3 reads CASSITPDGKNTEAFF. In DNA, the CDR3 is TGCGCCAGCAGCATTACACCGGACGGGAAGAACACTGAAGCTTTCTTT. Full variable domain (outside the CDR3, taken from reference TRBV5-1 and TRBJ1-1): KAGVTQTPRYLIKTRGQQVTLSCSPISGHRSVSWYQQTPGQGLQFLFEYFSETQRNKGNFPGRFSGRQFSNSRSEMNVSTLELGDSALYLCASSITPDGKNTEAFFGQGTRLTVV.